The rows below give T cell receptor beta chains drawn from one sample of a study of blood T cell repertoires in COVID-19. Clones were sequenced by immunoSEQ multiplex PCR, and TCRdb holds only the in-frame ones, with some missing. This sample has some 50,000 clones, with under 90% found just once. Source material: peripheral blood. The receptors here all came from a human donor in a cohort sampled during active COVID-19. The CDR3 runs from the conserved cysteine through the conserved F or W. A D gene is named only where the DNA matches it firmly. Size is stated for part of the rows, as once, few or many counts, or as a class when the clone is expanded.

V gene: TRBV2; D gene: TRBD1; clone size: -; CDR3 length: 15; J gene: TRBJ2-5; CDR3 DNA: TGTGCCAGCAGTGACATTAGGACAGGGGGCGAGACCCAGTACTTC; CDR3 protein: CASSDIRTGGETQYF
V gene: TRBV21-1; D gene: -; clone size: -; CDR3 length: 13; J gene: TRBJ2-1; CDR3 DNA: TGTGCCAGCGAAGGATGGCGGAACGATGAGCAGTTCTTC; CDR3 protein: CASEGWRNDEQFF
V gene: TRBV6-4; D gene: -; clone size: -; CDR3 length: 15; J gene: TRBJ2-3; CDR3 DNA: TGTGCCAGCAGTGACCGGGGACAACACACAGATACGCAGTATTTT; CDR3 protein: CASSDRGQHTDTQYF
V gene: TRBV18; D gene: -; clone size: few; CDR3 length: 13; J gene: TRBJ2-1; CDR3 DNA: TGTGCCAGCTCACTAAGCACCTACAATGAGCAGTTCTTC; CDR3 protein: CASSLSTYNEQFF
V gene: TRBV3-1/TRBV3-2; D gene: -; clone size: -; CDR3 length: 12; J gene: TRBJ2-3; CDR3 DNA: TGTGCCAGCAGCCTAGCGTCAGATACGCAGTATTTT; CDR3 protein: CASSLASDTQYF
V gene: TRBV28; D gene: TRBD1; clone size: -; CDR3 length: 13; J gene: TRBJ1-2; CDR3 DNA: TGTGCCAGCAGTTTGACAGGGCCGTATGGCTACACCTTC; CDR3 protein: CASSLTGPYGYTF
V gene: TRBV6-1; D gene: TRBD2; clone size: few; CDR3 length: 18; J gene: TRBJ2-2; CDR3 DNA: TGTGCCAGCAGTGAAGCCCTCTTTAGCGGGAGAAACACCGGGGAGCTGTTTTTT; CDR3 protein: CASSEALFSGRNTGELFF
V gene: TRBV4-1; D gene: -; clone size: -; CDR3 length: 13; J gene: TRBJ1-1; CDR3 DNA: TGCGCCAGCAGCCCCAGCGGGGACACTGAAGCTTTCTTT; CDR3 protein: CASSPSGDTEAFF
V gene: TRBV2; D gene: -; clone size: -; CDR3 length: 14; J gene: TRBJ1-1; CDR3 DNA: TGTGCCAGCACCGGAGACAGTCGGAACACTGAAGCTTTCTTT; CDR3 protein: CASTGDSRNTEAFF
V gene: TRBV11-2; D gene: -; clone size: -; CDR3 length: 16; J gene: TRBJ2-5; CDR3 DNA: TGTGCCAGCAGCCCCGCTAGGGGGGGCGAGGGAGAGACCCAGTACTTC; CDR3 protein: CASSPARGGEGETQYF
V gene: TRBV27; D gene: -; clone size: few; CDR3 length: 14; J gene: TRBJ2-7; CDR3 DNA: TGTGCCAGCAGCGTAACGGCGGCACGATACGAGCAGTACTTC; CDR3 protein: CASSVTAARYEQYF
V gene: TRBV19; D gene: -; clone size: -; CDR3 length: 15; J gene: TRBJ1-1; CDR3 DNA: TGTGCCAGTAGATCTTCCCTCGGGGGGTGGACTGAAGCTTTCTTT; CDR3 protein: CASRSSLGGWTEAFF
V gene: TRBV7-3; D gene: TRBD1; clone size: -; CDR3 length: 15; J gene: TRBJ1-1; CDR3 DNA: TGTGCCAGCAGCTTAACGGGGACAGGGGTCACTGAAGCTTTCTTT; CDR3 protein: CASSLTGTGVTEAFF
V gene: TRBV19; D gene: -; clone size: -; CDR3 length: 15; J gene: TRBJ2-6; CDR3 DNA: TGTGCCAGTAGTGAGCAGGGTTCTGGGGCCAACGTCCTGACTTTC; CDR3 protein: CASSEQGSGANVLTF
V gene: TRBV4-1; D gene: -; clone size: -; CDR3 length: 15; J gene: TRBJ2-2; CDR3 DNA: TGCGCCAGCAGCCAAGCGGGACTCTACACCGGGGAGCTGTTTTTT; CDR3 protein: CASSQAGLYTGELFF
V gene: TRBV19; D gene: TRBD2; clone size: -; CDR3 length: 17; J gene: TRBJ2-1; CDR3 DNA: TGTGCCAGTAGTGCCGGGACTAGCGGCCGGTCCTACAATGAGCAGTTCTTC; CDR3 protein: CASSAGTSGRSYNEQFF
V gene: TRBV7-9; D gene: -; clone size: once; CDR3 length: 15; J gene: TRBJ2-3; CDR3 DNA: TGTGCCAGCAGCCCGGCGGGCAGACGCACAGATACGCAGTATTTT; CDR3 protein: CASSPAGRRTDTQYF
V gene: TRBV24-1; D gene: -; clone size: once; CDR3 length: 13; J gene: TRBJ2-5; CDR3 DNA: TGTGCCACCAGTGATACCCTAAAAGAGACCCAGTACTTC; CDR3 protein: CATSDTLKETQYF
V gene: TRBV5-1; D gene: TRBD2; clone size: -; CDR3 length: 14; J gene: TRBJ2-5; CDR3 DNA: TGCGCCAGCAGAGTGGCTAGCGGGGAAGAGACCCAGTACTTC; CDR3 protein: CASRVASGEETQYF
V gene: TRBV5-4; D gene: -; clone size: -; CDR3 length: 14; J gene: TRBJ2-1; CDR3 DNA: TGTGCCAGCAGCTTGCAACAGGGGGGGAATGAGCAGTTCTTC; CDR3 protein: CASSLQQGGNEQFF
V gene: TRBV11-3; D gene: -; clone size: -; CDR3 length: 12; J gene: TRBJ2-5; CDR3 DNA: TGTGCCAGCAGGGCCCGGGTAGAGACCCAGTACTTC; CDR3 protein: CASRARVETQYF
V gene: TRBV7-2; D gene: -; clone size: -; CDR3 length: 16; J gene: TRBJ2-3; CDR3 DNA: TGTGCCAGCAGGGGGGTTGGGGCAGGGGACACAGATACGCAGTATTTT; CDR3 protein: CASRGVGAGDTDTQYF
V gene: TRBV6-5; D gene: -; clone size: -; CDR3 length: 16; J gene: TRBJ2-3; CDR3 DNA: TGTGCCAGCAGTTCCTTGGAGTCGGGAGTTAAAGATACGCAGTATTTT; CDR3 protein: CASSSLESGVKDTQYF
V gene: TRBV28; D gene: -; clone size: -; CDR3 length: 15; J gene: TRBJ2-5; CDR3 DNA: TGTGCCAGCAGTTTGAGTGGCGGGCCTAAAGAGACCCAGTACTTC; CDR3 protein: CASSLSGGPKETQYF
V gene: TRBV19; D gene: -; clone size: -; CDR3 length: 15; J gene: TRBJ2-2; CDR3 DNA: TGTGCCAGTAGTATCCGGGGAGCGAACACCGGGGAGCTGTTTTTT; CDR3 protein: CASSIRGANTGELFF
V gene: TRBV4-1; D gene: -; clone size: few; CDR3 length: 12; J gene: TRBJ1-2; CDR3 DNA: TGCGCCAGCAGCCAAGAAGTAGTTGGCTACACCTTC; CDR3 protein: CASSQEVVGYTF
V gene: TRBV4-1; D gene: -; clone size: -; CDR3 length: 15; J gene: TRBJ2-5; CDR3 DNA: TGCGCCAGCAGCCAACGCAACATCGGGCAAGAGACCCAGTACTTC; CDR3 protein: CASSQRNIGQETQYF
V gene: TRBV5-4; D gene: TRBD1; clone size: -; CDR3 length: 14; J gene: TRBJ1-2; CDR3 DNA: TGTGCCATCATCAGTGACAGGGGGCTACAAGGCTACACCTTC; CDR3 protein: CAIISDRGLQGYTF
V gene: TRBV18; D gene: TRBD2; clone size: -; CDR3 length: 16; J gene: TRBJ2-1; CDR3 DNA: TGTGCCAGCTCACCAGGGACTAGCGGGAGCGGCAATGAGCAGTTCTTC; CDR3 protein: CASSPGTSGSGNEQFF
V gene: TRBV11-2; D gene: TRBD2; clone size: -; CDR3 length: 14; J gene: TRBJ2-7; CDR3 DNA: TGTGCCAGCAGCTCCCGGGACTACGGGTTCGAGCAGTACTTC; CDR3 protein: CASSSRDYGFEQYF
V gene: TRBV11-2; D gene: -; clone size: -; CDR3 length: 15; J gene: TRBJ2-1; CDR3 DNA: TGTGCCAGCAGTATCCGGGACAACTTATACAATGAGCAGTTCTTC; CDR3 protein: CASSIRDNLYNEQFF
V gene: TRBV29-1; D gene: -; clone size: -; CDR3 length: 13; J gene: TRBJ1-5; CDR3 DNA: TGCAGCGTTGAAGCAGGGTCCGCAGGGCCCCAGCATTTT; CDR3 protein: CSVEAGSAGPQHF
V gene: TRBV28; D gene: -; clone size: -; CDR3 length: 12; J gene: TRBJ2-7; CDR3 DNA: -; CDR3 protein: CASSTSHYEQYF
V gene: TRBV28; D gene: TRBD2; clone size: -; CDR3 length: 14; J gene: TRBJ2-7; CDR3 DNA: TGTGCCAGCAGTTTAGGGGGGAGGGCCTTCGAGCAGTACTTC; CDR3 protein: CASSLGGRAFEQYF
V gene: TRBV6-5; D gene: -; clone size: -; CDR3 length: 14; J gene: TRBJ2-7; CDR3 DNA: TGTGCCAGCCTTCTTTACGGGAGTAATTACGAGCAGTACTTC; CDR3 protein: CASLLYGSNYEQYF
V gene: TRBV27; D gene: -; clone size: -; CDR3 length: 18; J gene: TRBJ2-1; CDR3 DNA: TGTGCCAGCAGTTTATCGATTGGACAGGGAGGGTTTAGCAATGAGCAGTTCTTC; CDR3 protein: CASSLSIGQGGFSNEQFF
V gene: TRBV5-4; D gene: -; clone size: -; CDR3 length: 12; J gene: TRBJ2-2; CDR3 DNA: TGTGCCAGCAGCTTGCCTGCCGGGGAGCTGTTTTTT; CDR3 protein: CASSLPAGELFF
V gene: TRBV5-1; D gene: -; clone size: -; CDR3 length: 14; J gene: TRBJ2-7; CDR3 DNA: TGCGCCAGCAGCCTGGCAGGGGACCCCTACGAGCAGTACTTC; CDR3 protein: CASSLAGDPYEQYF
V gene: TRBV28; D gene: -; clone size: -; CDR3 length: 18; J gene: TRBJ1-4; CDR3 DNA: TGTGCCAGCAGTTATGAGGCAGCCTATACTGCAACTAATGAAAAACTGTTTTTT; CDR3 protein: CASSYEAAYTATNEKLFF
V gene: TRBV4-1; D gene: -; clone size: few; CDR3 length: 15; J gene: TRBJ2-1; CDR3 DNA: TGCGCCAGCAGCCAAGAAGGGAGCTCCTACAATGAGCAGTTCTTC; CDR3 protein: CASSQEGSSYNEQFF
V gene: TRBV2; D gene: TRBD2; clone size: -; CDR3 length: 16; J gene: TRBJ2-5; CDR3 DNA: TGTGCCAGCAGTGAAGCCTCGGGAGGGGGCCAAGAGACCCAGTACTTC; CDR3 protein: CASSEASGGGQETQYF
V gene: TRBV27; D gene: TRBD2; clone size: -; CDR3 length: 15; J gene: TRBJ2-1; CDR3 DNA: TGTGCCAGCAGTTTATCACGGGGGGCCTACAATGAGCAGTTCTTC; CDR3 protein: CASSLSRGAYNEQFF
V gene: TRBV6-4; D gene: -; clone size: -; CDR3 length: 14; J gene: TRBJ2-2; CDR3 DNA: TGTGCCAGCAGTGAGCAGGGGGGCACCGGGGAGCTGTTTTTT; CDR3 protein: CASSEQGGTGELFF
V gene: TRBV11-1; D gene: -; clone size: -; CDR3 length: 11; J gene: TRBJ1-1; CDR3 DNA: TGTGCCAGCAGCCCTTACACTGAAGCTTTCTTT; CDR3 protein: CASSPYTEAFF
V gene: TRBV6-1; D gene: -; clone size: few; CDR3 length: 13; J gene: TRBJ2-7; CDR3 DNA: TGTGCCAGCAGTGAAGTCGTCACAGGCGAGCAGTACTTC; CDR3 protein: CASSEVVTGEQYF
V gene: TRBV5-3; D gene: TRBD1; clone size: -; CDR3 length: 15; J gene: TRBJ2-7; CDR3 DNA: TGTGCCAGAAGCCAAGGACAGGGGCCCCCCTACGAGCAGTACTTC; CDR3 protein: CARSQGQGPPYEQYF
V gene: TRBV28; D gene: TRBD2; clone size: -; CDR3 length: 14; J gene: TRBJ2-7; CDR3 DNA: TGTGCCAGCAGTCTGAGCGGGAACTACTACGAGCAGTACTTC; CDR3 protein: CASSLSGNYYEQYF
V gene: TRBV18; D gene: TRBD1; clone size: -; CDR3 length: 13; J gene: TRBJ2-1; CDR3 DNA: TGTGCCAGCTCACCGGTTTCAGGGGGTGAGCAGTTCTTC; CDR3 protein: CASSPVSGGEQFF
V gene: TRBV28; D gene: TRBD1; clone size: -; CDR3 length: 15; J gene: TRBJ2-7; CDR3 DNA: TGTGCCAGCAGTTTAGGGTGGGACAGGCATGACGAGCAGTACTTC; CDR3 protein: CASSLGWDRHDEQYF
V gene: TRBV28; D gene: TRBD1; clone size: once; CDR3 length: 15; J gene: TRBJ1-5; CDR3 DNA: TGTGCCAGCAGTGCGCCGGGACAGGGCAATCAGCCCCAGCATTTT; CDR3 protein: CASSAPGQGNQPQHF
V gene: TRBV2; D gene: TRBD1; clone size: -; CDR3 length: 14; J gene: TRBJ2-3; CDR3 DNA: TGTGCCAGCAAGGACAGGGTAGACACAGATACGCAGTATTTT; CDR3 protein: CASKDRVDTDTQYF
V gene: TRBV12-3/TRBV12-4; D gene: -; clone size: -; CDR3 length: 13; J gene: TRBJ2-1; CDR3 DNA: TGTGCCAGCCGCCAGGGTTCCCCCAATGAGCAGTTCTTC; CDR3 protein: CASRQGSPNEQFF
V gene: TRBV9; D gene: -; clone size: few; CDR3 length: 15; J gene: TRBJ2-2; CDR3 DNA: TGTGCCAGCAGCGTGAGGACTTCGAACACCGGGGAGCTGTTTTTT; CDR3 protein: CASSVRTSNTGELFF
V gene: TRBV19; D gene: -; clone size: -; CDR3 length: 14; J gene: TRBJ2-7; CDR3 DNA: TGTGCCAGTAGTAGTAAGAGACAGGGAGGTGAGCAGTACTTC; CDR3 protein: CASSSKRQGGEQYF
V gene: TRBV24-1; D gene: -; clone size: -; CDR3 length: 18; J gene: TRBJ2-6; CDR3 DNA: TGTGCCACCAGTGGTTGGGGTAATGGGGCGGCTGGGGCCAACGTCCTGACTTTC; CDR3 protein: CATSGWGNGAAGANVLTF